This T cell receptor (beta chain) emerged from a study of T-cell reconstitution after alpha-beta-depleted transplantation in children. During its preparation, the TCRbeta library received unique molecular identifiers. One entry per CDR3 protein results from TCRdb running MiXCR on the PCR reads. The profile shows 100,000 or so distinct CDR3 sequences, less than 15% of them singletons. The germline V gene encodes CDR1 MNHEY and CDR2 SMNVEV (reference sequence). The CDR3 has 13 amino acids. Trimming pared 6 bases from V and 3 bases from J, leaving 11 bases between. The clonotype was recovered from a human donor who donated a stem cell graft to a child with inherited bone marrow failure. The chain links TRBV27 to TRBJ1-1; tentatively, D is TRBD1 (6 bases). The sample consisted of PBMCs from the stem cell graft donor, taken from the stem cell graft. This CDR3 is CASSADSYTEAFF. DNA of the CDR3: TGTGCCAGCAGCGCGGACAGTTACACTGAAGCTTTCTTT.